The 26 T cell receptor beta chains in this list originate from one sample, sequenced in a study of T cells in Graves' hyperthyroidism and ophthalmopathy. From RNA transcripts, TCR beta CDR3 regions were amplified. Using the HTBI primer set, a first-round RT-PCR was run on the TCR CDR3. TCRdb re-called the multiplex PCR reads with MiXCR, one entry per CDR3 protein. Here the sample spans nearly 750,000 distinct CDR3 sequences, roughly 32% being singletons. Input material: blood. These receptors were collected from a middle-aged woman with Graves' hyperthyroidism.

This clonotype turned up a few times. As DNA, the CDR3 is TGTGCCAGCAGTCTCGGAGCGAACACCGGGGAGCTGTTTTTT. Its translation is CASSLGANTGELFF. The rearrangement uses TRBV25-1 and TRBJ2-2; D is undetermined. This CDR3 spans 14 amino acids. Trimming removed 5 bases from V and 0 bases from J, with 7 bases in between. Germline V gene sequence: CDR1 MGHDK, CDR2 SYGVNS. The whole variable domain, remainder taken from reference TRBV25-1 and TRBJ2-2, is EADIYQTPRYLVIGTGKKITLECSQTMGHDKMYWYQQDPGMELHLIHYSYGVNSTEKGDLSSESTVSRIRTEHFPLTLESARPSHTSQYLCASSLGANTGELFFGEGSRLTVL.

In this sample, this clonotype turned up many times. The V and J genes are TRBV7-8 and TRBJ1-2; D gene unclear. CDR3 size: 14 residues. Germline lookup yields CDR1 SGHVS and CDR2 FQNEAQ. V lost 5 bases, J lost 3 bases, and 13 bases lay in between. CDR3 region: CASSRGTADYGYTF. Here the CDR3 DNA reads TGTGCCAGCAGCCGCGGTACAGCTGACTATGGCTACACCTTC.

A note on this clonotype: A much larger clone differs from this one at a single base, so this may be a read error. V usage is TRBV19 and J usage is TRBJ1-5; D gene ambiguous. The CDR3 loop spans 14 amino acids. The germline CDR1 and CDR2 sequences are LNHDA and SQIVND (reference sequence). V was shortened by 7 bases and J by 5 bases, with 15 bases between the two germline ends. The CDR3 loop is CASTAAGRDQPQHF. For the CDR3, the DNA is TGTGCCAGTACGGCGGCGGGGAGGGATCAGCCCCAGCATTTT.

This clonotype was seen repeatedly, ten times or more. The CDR3 spells CSVAEGGEKLFF. The CDR3 bases are TGCAGCGTTGCCGAGGGGGGTGAAAAACTGTTTTTT. The gene calls are TRBV29-1 and TRBJ1-4, with a possible D match to TRBD1 (6 bases). The V end was cut by 4 bases, the J end by 7 bases, with 10 bases between. CDR1 and CDR2 from the germline V gene are SQVTM and ANQGSEA. The CDR3 consists of 12 residues.

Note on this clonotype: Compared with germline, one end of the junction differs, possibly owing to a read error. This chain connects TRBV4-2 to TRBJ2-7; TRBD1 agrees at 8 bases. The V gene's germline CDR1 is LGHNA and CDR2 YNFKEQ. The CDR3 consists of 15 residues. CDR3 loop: CASSQGWTGTYEQYF. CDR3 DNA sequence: TGTGCCAGCAGTCAAGGCTGGACAGGGACCTACGAGCAGTACTTC.

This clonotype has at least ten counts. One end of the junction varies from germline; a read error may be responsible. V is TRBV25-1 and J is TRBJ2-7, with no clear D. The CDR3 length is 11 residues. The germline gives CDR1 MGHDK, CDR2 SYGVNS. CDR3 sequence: CASSEFGEQYF. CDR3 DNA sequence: TGCGCCAGCAGTGAGTTTGGCGAGCAGTACTTC.

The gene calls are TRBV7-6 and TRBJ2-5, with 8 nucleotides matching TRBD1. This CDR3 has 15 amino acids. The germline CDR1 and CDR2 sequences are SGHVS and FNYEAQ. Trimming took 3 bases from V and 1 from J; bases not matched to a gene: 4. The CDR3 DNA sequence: TGTGCCAGCAGCTTCACAGGGGGAGTCCAAGAGACCCAGTACTTC. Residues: CASSFTGGVQETQYF. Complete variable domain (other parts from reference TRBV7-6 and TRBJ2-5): GAGVSQSPRYKVTKRGQDVALRCDPISGHVSLYWYRQALGQGPEFLTYFNYEAQQDKSGLPNDRFSAERPEGSISTLTIQRTEQRDSAMYRCASSFTGGVQETQYFGPGTRLLVL.

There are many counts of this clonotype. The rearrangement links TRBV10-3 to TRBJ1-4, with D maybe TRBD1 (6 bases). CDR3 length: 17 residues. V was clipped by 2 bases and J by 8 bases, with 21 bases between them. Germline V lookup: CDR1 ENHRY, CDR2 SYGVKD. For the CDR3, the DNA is TGTGCCATCAGTGAGAGAACAGGAGCAGGGGCAGGGGAAAAACTGTTTTTT. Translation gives CAISERTGAGAGEKLFF.

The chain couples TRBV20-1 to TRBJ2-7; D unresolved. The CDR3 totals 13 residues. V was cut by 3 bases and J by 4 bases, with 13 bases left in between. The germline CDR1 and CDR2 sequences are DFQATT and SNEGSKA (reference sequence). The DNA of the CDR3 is TGCAGTGCTAGCGTGGCTAAGACATACGAGCAGTACTTC. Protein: CSASVAKTYEQYF.

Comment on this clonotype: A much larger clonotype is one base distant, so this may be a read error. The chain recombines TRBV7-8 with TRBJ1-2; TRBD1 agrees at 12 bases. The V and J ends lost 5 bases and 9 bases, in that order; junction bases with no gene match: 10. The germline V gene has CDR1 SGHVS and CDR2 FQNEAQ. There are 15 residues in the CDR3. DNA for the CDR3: TGTGCCAGCAGCCTAGAGGGACAGGGGGCGGATAGCTACACCTTC. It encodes CASSLEGQGADSYTF.

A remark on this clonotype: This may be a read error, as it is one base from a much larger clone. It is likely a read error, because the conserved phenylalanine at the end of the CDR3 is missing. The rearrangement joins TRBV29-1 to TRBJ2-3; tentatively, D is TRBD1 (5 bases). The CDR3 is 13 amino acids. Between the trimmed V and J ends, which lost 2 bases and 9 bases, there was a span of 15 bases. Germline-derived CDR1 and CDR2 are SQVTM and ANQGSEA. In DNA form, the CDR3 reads TGCAGCGTTGAACAGGGTGGCAGAGAGACGCAGTATTCT. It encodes CSVEQGGRETQYS.

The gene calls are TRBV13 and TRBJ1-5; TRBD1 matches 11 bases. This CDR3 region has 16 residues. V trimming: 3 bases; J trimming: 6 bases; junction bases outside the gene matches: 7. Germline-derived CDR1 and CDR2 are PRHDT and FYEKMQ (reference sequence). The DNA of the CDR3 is TGTGCCAGCAGCTTGGGGTGGGACAGGGGGGTTCAGCCCCAGCATTTT. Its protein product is CASSLGWDRGVQPQHF.

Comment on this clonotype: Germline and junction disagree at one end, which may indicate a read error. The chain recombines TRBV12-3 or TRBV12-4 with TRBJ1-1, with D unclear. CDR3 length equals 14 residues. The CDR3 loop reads CAISYSYGNTEAFF. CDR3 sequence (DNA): TGTGCCATCAGTTACTCCTACGGGAACACTGAAGCTTTCTTT.

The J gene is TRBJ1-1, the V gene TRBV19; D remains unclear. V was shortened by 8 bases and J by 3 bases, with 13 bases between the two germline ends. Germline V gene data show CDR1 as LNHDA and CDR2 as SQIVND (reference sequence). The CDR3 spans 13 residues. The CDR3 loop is CASRFLGDTEAFF. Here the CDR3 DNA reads TGTGCCAGTCGGTTTCTTGGGGACACTGAAGCTTTCTTT.

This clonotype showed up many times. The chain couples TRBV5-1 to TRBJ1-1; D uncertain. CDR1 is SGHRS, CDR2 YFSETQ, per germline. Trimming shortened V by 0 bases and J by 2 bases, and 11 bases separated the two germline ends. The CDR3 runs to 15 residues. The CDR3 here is CASSLVLGVNTEAFF. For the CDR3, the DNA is TGCGCCAGCAGCTTGGTCCTGGGCGTAAACACTGAAGCTTTCTTT.

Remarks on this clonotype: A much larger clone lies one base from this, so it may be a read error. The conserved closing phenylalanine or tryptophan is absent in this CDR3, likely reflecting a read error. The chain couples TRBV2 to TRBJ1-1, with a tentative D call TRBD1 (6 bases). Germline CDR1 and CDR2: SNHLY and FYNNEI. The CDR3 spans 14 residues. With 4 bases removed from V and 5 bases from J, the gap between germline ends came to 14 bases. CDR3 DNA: TGTGCCAGCAGTGGAGGGGGTCGTTCAACTGAAGCTTTCTCT. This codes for CASSGGGRSTEAFS.

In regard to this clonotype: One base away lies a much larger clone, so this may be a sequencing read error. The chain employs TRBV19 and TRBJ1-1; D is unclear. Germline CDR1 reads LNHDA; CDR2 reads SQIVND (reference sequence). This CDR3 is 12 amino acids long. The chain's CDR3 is CASSIGNTGAFF. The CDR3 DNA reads TGTGCCAGTAGTATAGGGAACACTGGAGCTTTCTTT.

The CDR3 loop reads CASSSFEAQYF. The CDR3 region has the DNA TGTGCCAGCAGCTCCTTTGAGGCCCAGTACTTC. This chain links TRBV6-2 or TRBV6-3 with TRBJ2-5; D remains unclear. The CDR3 totals 11 residues. Trimming left V 6 bases short and J 9 bases short, with 11 bases between. Germline CDR1 and CDR2: MNHEY and SVGEGT.

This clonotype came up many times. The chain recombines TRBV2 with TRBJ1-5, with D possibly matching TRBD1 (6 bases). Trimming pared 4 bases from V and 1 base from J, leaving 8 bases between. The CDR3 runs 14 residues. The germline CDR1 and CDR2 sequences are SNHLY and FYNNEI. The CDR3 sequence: CASSGQGSNQPQHF. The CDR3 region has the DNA TGTGCCAGCAGTGGGCAGGGGAGCAATCAGCCCCAGCATTTT.

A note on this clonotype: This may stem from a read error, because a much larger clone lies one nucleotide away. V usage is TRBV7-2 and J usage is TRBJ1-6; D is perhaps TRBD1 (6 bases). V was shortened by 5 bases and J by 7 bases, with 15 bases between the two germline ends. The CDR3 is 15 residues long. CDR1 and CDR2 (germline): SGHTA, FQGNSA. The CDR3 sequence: CASSMAGHLNSPLHF. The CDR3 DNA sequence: TGTGCCAGCAGCATGGCGGGACATCTAAATTCACCCCTCCACTTT.

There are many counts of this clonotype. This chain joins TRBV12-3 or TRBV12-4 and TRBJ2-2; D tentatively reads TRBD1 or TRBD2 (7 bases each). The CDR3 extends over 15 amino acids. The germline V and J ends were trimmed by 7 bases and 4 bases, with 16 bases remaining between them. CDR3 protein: CASTRPGGATGELFF. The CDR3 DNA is TGTGCCAGCACCAGACCAGGGGGGGCCACCGGGGAGCTGTTTTTT.

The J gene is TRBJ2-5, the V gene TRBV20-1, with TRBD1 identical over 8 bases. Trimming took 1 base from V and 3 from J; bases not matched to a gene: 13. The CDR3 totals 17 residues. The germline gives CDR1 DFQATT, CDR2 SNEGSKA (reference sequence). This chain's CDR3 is CSARVPTARQGKETQYF. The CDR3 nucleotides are TGCAGTGCTAGAGTTCCGACAGCCCGACAGGGGAAAGAGACCCAGTACTTC.

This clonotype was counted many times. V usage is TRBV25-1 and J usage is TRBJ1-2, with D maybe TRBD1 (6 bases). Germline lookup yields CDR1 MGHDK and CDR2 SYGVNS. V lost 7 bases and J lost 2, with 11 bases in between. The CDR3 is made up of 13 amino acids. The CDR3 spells CASTDRLNYGYTF. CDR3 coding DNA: TGTGCCAGCACGGACAGACTAAACTATGGCTACACCTTC.

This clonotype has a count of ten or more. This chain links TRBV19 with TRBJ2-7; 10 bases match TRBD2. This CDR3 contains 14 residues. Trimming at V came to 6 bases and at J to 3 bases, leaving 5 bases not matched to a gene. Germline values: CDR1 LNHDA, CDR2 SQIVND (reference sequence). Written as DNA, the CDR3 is TGTGCCAGTAGAAGGACTAGCGGTTACTACGAGCAGTACTTC. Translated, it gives CASRRTSGYYEQYF.

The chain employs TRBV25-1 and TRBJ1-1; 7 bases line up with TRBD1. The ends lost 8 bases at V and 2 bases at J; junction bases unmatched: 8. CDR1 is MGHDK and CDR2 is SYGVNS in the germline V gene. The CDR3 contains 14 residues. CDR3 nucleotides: TGTGCCAGCGGCACCGGGACAGTTAACACTGAAGCTTTCTTT. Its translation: CASGTGTVNTEAFF.

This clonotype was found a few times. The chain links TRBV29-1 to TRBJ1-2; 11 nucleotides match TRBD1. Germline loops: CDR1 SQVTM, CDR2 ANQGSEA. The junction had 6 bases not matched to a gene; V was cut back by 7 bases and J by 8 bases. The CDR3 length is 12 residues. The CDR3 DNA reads TGCAGCGCCGGACAGGGGGCGGAAGGCTACACCTTC. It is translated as CSAGQGAEGYTF.